These 20 T cell receptor beta chains originate from one sample sequenced in a study of spatial heterogeneity in lung cancer. As to time point: blood at routine non-recurrence follow-up after resection. From the 5' RACE reads, TCRdb called clonotypes with MiXCR, one entry per CDR3 protein. The table shows 110,000 or so distinct CDR3 sequences, with roughly 10% occurring only once. Sequenced material: PBMCs, taken at follow-up. These TCRs come from a female donor with early-stage non-small cell lung cancer.

This clonotype was seen more than once but under ten times. The chain links TRBV7-9 to TRBJ1-3, with unresolved D. V was clipped by 6 bases and J by 3 bases, with 6 bases between them. The CDR3 contains 12 residues. Germline CDR1 is SEHNR and CDR2 is FQNEAQ (reference sequence). The CDR3 loop is CASSNVGNTIYF. In DNA form, the CDR3 reads TGTGCCAGCAGTAACGTTGGAAACACCATATATTTT. Together with reference TRBV7-9 and TRBJ1-3, the CDR3 gives the full variable domain: DTGVSQNPRHKITKRGQNVTFRCDPISEHNRLYWYRQTLGQGPEFLTYFQNEAQLEKSRLLSDRFSAERPKGSFSTLEIQRTEQGDSAMYLCASSNVGNTIYFGEGSWLTVV.

The rearrangement joins TRBV6-6 to TRBJ1-5, with no clear D. V lost 2 bases, J lost 2 bases, and 13 bases lay in between. CDR1 is MNHNY, CDR2 SVGAGI, per germline (reference sequence). The CDR3 extends over 16 amino acids. CDR3 coding DNA: TGTGCCAGCAGTTACGTCCAGGCATCAGGCAATCAGCCCCAGCATTTT. As protein: CASSYVQASGNQPQHF.

This clonotype turned up a few times. The genes are TRBV5-1 and TRBJ1-1, with 9 bases identical to TRBD1. The germline V gene encodes CDR1 SGHRS and CDR2 YFSETQ. V lost 4 bases, J lost 4 bases, and 5 bases stayed unmatched. This CDR3 region has 14 residues. Written as DNA, the CDR3 is TGCGCCAGCAGCGACAGGGGGATTGGCACTGAAGCTTTCTTT. Its protein is CASSDRGIGTEAFF.

This clonotype was detected ten times or more. The J gene is TRBJ2-3, the V gene TRBV18; D gene ambiguous. Per germline, CDR1 KGHSH and CDR2 LQKENI. The CDR3 consists of 13 residues. The V end lost 0 bases, the J end lost 3 bases, and 4 bases lay between the germline ends. CDR3 bases: TGTGCCAGCTCACCACCTGTAACAGATACGCAGTATTTT. Amino acids: CASSPPVTDTQYF.

This chain joins TRBV30 and TRBJ2-3; 10 bases line up with TRBD2. CDR1 and CDR2 from the germline V gene are GTSNPN and SVGIG (reference sequence). The CDR3 is 16 amino acids. With V trimmed by 2 bases and J by 2 bases, 7 bases remained unmatched. The CDR3 region is CAWSLGLADDTDTQYF. CDR3 bases: TGTGCCTGGAGTCTTGGACTAGCGGATGACACAGATACGCAGTATTTT.

This chain uses TRBV5-1 with TRBJ2-3; D remains ambiguous. Germline V gene sequence: CDR1 SGHRS, CDR2 YFSETQ. This CDR3 has 14 amino acids. Trimming removed 1 base from V and 0 bases from J, with 6 bases in between. The chain's CDR3 is CASSLIPSTDTQYF. CDR3 sequence (DNA): TGCGCCAGCAGCTTGATCCCGAGCACAGATACGCAGTATTTT.

The chain couples TRBV7-8 to TRBJ2-3; 10 nucleotides match TRBD2. Germline CDR1 and CDR2: SGHVS and FQNEAQ. This CDR3 comprises 16 residues. V dropped 1 base and J dropped 5; count of bases not matched to a gene: 6. The CDR3 sequence: CASSLDLAGVEDTQYF. DNA of the CDR3: TGTGCCAGCAGCTTAGATCTAGCGGGAGTGGAAGATACGCAGTATTTT. Full variable domain (rest looked up from reference TRBV7-8 and TRBJ2-3): GAGVSQSPRYKVAKRGQDVALRCDPISGHVSLFWYQQALGQGPEFLTYFQNEAQLDKSGLPSDRFFAERPEGSVSTLKIQRTQQEDSAVYLCASSLDLAGVEDTQYFGPGTRLTVL.

This CDR3 is CASMATGSSYNEQFF. In DNA form, the CDR3 reads TGTGCCAGCATGGCGACAGGTAGCTCCTACAATGAGCAGTTCTTC. This chain joins TRBV5-4 and TRBJ2-1; a weak D match, TRBD1 (6 bases). Trimming removed 6 bases at V and 0 bases at J, with 13 bases between. CDR1 SGHNT and CDR2 YYREEE come from the germline V gene (reference sequence). The CDR3 length is 15 residues.

This clonotype was observed a handful of times. The chain is built from TRBV6-5 and TRBJ2-2; perhaps TRBD1 as D (6 bases). The CDR3 contains 15 residues. Per the germline V gene, CDR1 is MNHEY and CDR2 is SVGAGI. Trimming left V 0 bases short and J 6 bases short, with 11 bases between. The chain's CDR3 is CASSYSTKGAGELFF. The CDR3, as DNA: TGTGCCAGCAGTTACTCGACAAAGGGGGCCGGGGAGCTGTTTTTT.

The chain joins TRBV6-2 or TRBV6-3 to TRBJ2-7, with D perhaps given as TRBD1 or TRBD2 (5 bases each). The CDR3 is 13 residues long. Trimming stripped 10 bases from V and 2 bases from J, with 15 bases between. The germline CDR1 and CDR2 sequences are MNHEY and SVGEGT. CDR3 amino acids: CATWGRMAYEQYV. The CDR3 region has the DNA TGTGCCACCTGGGGGAGAATGGCCTACGAGCAGTACGTC.

Only a few counts were recorded for this clonotype. The J gene is TRBJ2-7, the V gene TRBV28, with TRBD2 matching over 7 bases. The CDR3 has 14 residues. Germline V gives CDR1 MDHEN, CDR2 SYDVKM. V was clipped by 8 bases and J by 3 bases; unmatched bases: 10. The CDR3 nucleotides read TGTGCCAGCGGGGGGGTTGAAGTTCGCTACGAGCAGTACTTC. It translates to CASGGVEVRYEQYF.

This rearrangement joins TRBV3-1 to TRBJ2-7, with a tentative D call TRBD1 (6 bases). This CDR3 is built from 14 residues. V was trimmed by 1 base and J by 3 bases, leaving 10 bases between them. In germline, CDR1 is LGHDT, CDR2 YNNKEL (reference sequence). CDR3 amino acids: CASSQAGVDYEQYF. The CDR3 DNA reads as TGTGCCAGCAGCCAAGCAGGGGTTGACTACGAGCAGTACTTC.

This clonotype was seen more than once but under ten times. The V gene is TRBV6-2 or TRBV6-3, the J gene TRBJ2-1; possibly TRBD2 for D (6 bases). Per germline, CDR1 MNHEY and CDR2 SVGEGT. The CDR3 sequence is 15 residues long. The V end was cut by 8 bases, the J end by 5 bases, with 19 bases between. CDR3 region: CASHIGGAGNNEQFF. DNA for the CDR3: TGTGCCAGCCACATCGGCGGGGCGGGAAACAATGAGCAGTTCTTC.

This clonotype was counted ten times or more. The chain is built from TRBV29-1 and TRBJ1-1, with 7 bases fitting TRBD1. J gave up 4 bases and V 6 bases, and 8 bases lay outside the gene matches. Germline V CDR1 and CDR2: SQVTM, ANQGSEA. The CDR3 spans 13 residues. CDR3 DNA sequence: TGCAGCGTAGGATCAGGGGGAAGCACTGAAGCTTTCTTT. Translated, it gives CSVGSGGSTEAFF.

This clonotype was recorded a few times. V usage is TRBV20-1 and J usage is TRBJ2-7; 7 nucleotides agree with TRBD2. V was pared by 2 bases and J by 3 bases, with 7 bases of the junction left unmatched. The germline V gene has CDR1 DFQATT and CDR2 SNEGSKA (reference sequence). The CDR3 extends over 14 amino acids. This CDR3 is CSARHRDYNYEQYF. Here the CDR3 DNA reads TGCAGTGCTAGACACCGGGACTACAACTACGAGCAGTACTTC.

This chain connects TRBV19 to TRBJ2-2, with D unclear. CDR3 length: 15 residues. Trimming pared 5 bases from V and 3 bases from J, leaving 13 bases between. Germline V lookup: CDR1 LNHDA, CDR2 SQIVND (reference sequence). The CDR3 is CASSPSGYDTGELFF. The DNA of the CDR3 is TGTGCCAGTAGTCCGAGTGGGTACGACACCGGGGAGCTGTTTTTT.

This clonotype was seen more than once but under ten times. The chain joins TRBV10-3 to TRBJ2-7, with D possibly being TRBD1 or TRBD2 (6 bases each). The CDR3 totals 13 residues. Trimming pared 6 bases from V and 3 bases from J, leaving 12 bases between. The germline V gene has CDR1 ENHRY and CDR2 SYGVKD. CDR3 coding DNA: TGTGCCATCAGGAGGGGGGCCGGCTACGAGCAGTACGTC. It translates to CAIRRGAGYEQYV.

This clonotype has at least ten counts. V is TRBV29-1 and J is TRBJ2-1, with TRBD2 matching 13 bases. After removal of 7 bases from V and 6 bases from J, the junction contained 3 bases not matched to a gene. The CDR3 extends over 13 amino acids. Germline CDR1 SQVTM, CDR2 ANQGSEA. CDR3 sequence reads: CSAGTSGTNEQFF. CDR3 in DNA: TGCAGCGCCGGGACTAGCGGGACCAATGAGCAGTTCTTC.

This clonotype was seen a few times. This chain uses TRBV12-3 or TRBV12-4 with TRBJ2-1; D gene uncertain. This CDR3 contains 12 residues. Trimming pared 1 base from V and 4 bases from J, leaving 2 bases between. This chain's CDR3 is CASSLEYNEQFF. The CDR3 DNA reads TGTGCCAGCAGTTTAGAATACAATGAGCAGTTCTTC.

This clonotype was counted between two and nine times. The chain carries TRBV11-2 and TRBJ1-2; TRBD1 aligns across 7 bases. The V gene end was trimmed by 6 bases and the J gene end by 6 bases; junction bases not matched to a gene: 10. CDR3 length equals 14 residues. The germline gives CDR1 SGHAT, CDR2 FQNNGV. The CDR3 is CASRPALTGHGYTF. The DNA for the CDR3 is TGTGCCAGCAGGCCGGCGTTGACAGGGCATGGCTACACCTTC.